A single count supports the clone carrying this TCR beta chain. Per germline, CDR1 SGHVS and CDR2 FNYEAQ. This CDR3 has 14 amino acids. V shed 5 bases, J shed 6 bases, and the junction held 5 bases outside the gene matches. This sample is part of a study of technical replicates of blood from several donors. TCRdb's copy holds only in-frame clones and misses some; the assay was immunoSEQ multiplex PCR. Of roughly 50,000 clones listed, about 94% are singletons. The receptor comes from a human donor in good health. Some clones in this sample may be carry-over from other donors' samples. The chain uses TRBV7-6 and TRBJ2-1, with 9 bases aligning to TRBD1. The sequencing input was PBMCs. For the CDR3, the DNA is TGTGCCAGCAGCCCCAGGACAGGGGTCAATGAGCAGTTCTTC. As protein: CASSPRTGVNEQFF.